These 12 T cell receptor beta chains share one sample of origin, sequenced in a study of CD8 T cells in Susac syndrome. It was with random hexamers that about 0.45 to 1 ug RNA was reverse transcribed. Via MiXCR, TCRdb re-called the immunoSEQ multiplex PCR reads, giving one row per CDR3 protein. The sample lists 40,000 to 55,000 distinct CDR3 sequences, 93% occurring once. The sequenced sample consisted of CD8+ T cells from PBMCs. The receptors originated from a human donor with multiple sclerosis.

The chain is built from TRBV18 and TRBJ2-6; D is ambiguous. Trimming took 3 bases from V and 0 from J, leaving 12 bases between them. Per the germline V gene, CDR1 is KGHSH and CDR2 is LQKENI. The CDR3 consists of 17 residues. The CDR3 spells CASSPRARSSGANVLTF. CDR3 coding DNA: TGTGCCAGCTCACCCCGGGCCCGAAGCTCTGGGGCCAACGTCCTGACTTTC. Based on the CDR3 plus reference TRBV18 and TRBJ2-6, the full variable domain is NAGVMQNPRHLVRRRGQEARLRCSPMKGHSHVYWYRQLPEEGLKFMVYLQKENIIDESGMPKERFSAEFPKEGPSILRIQQVVRGDSAAYFCASSPRARSSGANVLTFGAGSRLTVL.

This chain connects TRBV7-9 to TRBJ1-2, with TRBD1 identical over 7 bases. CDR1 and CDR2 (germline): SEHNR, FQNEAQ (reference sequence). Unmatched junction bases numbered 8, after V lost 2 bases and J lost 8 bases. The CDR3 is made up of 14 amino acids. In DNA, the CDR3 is TGTGCCAGCAGCTTAACTACAGGGGATTACGGCTACACCTTC. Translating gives CASSLTTGDYGYTF. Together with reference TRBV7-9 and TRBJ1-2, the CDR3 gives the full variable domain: DTGVSQNPRHKITKRGQNVTFRCDPISEHNRLYWYRQTLGQGPEFLTYFQNEAQLEKSRLLSDRFSAERPKGSFSTLEIQRTEQGDSAMYLCASSLTTGDYGYTFGSGTRLTVV.

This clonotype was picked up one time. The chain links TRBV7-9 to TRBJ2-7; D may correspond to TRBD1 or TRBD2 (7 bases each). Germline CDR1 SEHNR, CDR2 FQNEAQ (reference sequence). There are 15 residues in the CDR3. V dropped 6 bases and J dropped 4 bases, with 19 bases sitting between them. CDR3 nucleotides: TGTGCCAGCAGTACCGGGGAGGGGGCGCTTTACGAGCAGTACTTC. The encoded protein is CASSTGEGALYEQYF. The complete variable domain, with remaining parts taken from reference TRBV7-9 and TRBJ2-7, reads DTGVSQNPRHKITKRGQNVTFRCDPISEHNRLYWYRQTLGQGPEFLTYFQNEAQLEKSRLLSDRFSAERPKGSFSTLEIQRTEQGDSAMYLCASSTGEGALYEQYFGPGTRLTVT.

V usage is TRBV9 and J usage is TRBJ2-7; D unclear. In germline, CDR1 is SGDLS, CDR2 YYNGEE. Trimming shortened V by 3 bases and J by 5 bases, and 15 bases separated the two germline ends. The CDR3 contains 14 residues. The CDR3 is CASSASLLSNEQYF. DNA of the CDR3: TGTGCCAGCAGCGCCTCTCTCCTCTCGAACGAGCAGTACTTC.

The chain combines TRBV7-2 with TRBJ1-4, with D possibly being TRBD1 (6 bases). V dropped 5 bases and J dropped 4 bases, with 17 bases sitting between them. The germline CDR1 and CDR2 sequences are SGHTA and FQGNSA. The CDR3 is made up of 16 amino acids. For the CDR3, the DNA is TGTGCCAGCAGCCCACTTGCCGGGACACATAATGAAAAACTGTTTTTT. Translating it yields CASSPLAGTHNEKLFF.

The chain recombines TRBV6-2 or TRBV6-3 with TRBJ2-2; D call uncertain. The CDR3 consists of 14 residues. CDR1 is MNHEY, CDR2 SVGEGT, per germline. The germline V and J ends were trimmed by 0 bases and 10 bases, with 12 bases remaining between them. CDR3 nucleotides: TGTGCCAGCAGTTACTCGTATAATCAGGCGGAGCTGTTTTTT. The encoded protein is CASSYSYNQAELFF.

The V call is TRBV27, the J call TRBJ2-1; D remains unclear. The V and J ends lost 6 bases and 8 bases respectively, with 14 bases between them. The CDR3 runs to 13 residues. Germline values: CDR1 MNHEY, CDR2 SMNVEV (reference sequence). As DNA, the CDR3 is TGTGCCAGCAGCTACACCCGGCCCGATGAGCAGTTCTTC. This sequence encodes CASSYTRPDEQFF.

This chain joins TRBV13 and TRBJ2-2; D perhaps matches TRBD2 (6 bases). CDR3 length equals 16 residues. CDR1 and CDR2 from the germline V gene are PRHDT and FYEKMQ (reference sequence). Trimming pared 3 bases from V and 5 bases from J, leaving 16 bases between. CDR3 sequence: CASSFAGTDVTGELFF. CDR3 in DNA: TGTGCCAGCAGCTTTGCAGGGACTGACGTAACCGGGGAGCTGTTTTTT.

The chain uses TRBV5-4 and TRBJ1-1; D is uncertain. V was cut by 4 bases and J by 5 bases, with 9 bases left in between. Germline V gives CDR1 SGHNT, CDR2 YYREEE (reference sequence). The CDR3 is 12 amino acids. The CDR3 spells CASSPPGTEAFF. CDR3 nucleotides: TGTGCCAGCAGCCCGCCGGGAACTGAAGCTTTCTTT. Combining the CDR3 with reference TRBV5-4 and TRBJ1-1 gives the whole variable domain ETGVTQSPTHLIKTRGQQVTLRCSSQSGHNTVSWYQQALGQGPQFIFQYYREEENGRGNFPPRFSGLQFPNYSSELNVNALELDDSALYLCASSPPGTEAFFGQGTRLTVV.

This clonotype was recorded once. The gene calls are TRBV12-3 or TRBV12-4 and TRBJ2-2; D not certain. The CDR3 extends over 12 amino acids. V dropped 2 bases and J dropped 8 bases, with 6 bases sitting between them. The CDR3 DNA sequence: TGTGCCAGCAGTTTAAACTTTGGGGAGCTGTTTTTT. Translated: CASSLNFGELFF.

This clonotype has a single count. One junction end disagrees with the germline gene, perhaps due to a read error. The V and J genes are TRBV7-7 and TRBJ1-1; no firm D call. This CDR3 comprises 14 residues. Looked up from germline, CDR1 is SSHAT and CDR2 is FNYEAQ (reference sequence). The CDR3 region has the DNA TGTGCTAGCAGCCCCCATGAGGGCTGGCCTGAAGCTTTCTTT. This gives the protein CASSPHEGWPEAFF.

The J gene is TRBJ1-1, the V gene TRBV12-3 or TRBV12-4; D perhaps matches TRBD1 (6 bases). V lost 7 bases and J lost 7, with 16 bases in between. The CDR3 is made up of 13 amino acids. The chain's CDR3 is CASTPGTTGEAFF. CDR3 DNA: TGTGCCAGCACCCCCGGGACAACCGGTGAAGCTTTCTTT.